The sequence of this TCR beta chain was determined in a study of molecular identifiers for immune sequencing clone quantification. Study results and caveats: Same-barcode identical TCR molecules could make highly expanded clones look smaller than they are.

TCRdb called the PCR reads again in MiXCR, with one record for every CDR3 protein. The data show around 460,000 distinct CDR3 sequences, around 23% seen once. At least ten counts were recorded for this clonotype. What it binds is not known. The CDR3 covers 16 residues. The germline CDR1 and CDR2 sequences are SGHDN and FVKESK. Deletions cut 0 bases from V and 1 base from J, with 11 bases between. Sequencing input: naive CD8+ T cells from blood, with Jurkat cell RNA spiked in. Subset denoted: FACS-sorted CD8+CD4-CCR7+CD45RA+ naive T cells. The receptor was derived from a human donor in good health. Some libraries in this study had Jurkat cell RNA spiked in. The chain employs TRBV14 and TRBJ2-3; D unresolved. CDR3 region: CASSQDRFPGTDTQYF. CDR3 sequence (DNA): TGTGCCAGCAGCCAAGATCGATTTCCCGGCACAGATACGCAGTATTTT.